The clone carrying this T cell receptor (beta chain) showed up just once. Antigen specificity is unknown. Repertoires were generated with immunoSEQ multiplex PCR, while TCRdb's copy carries only in-frame clones and drops some. The table lists tens of thousands of clones, about nine tenths of them singletons. Second doses were pooled across both intervals (about 4 or about 12 weeks). Germline lookup yields CDR1 MGHDK and CDR2 SYGVNS. The CDR3 consists of 14 residues. V dropped 8 bases and J dropped 2 bases, with 15 bases sitting between them. This sample was included in a study of T cell responses to AZD1222 COVID-19 vaccine. Points from the study as a whole: Donors were largely white British and mainly female; clonal diversity was possibly underestimated.

The clonotype was recovered from an adult who received the AZD1222 COVID-19 vaccine. The input for sequencing was peripheral blood, taken 28 days after the second AZD1222 dose. The V call is TRBV25-1, the J call TRBJ1-1; no reliable D call. The chain's CDR3 is CASFLEGENTEAFF. The CDR3 nucleotides are TGTGCCAGCTTCCTAGAAGGTGAAAACACTGAAGCTTTCTTT.